Below, 26 T cell receptor beta chains from the same sample are listed, as sequenced in a study of cytomegalovirus exposure and HLA in healthy donors. The PCR made use of 60 Vbeta and 13 Jbeta primers. Only in-frame clones appear in the TCRdb table, and some are missing; sequencing was by immunoSEQ multiplex PCR. This sample has roughly 230,000 clones; about 77% occur once, and the top ten carry about 0.47%. Sequenced material: PBMCs. Every receptor here comes from a boy between 5 and 17 years old in good health and CMV-seronegative.

The J gene is TRBJ2-3, the V gene TRBV5-7; 7 bases agree with TRBD1. TRBV5-7 is given ORF status, its function remaining uncertain. This CDR3 spans 17 amino acids. The V and J ends lost 5 bases and 0 bases, in that order; junction bases with no gene match: 12. This CDR3 is CASSHVLRDSSTDTQYF. DNA of the CDR3: TGTGCCAGCAGTCATGTCCTCCGGGACAGTAGCACAGATACGCAGTATTTT.

The chain employs TRBV18 and TRBJ1-1, with D perhaps matching TRBD1 (6 bases). Trimming stripped 3 bases from V and 0 bases from J, with 11 bases between. The germline CDR1 and CDR2 sequences are KGHSH and LQKENI. The CDR3 has 15 amino acids. In DNA form, the CDR3 reads TGTGCCAGCTCACCCACAGGGCGCCTGAACACTGAAGCTTTCTTT. Its protein product is CASSPTGRLNTEAFF. Full variable domain (missing parts from reference TRBV18 and TRBJ1-1): NAGVMQNPRHLVRRRGQEARLRCSPMKGHSHVYWYRQLPEEGLKFMVYLQKENIIDESGMPKERFSAEFPKEGPSILRIQQVVRGDSAAYFCASSPTGRLNTEAFFGQGTRLTVV.

The chain employs TRBV7-6 and TRBJ1-1; D possibly corresponds to TRBD1 (5 bases). The V gene lost 4 bases and the J gene lost 5 bases, with 11 bases spanning the gap. The CDR3 runs 13 residues. Germline assignment: CDR1 SGHVS and CDR2 FNYEAQ. CDR3 amino acids: CASSWGEGTEAFF. The CDR3 nucleotides are TGTGCCAGCAGCTGGGGGGAAGGGACTGAAGCTTTCTTT. The whole variable domain, filled in from reference TRBV7-6 and TRBJ1-1, reads GAGVSQSPRYKVTKRGQDVALRCDPISGHVSLYWYRQALGQGPEFLTYFNYEAQQDKSGLPNDRFSAERPEGSISTLTIQRTEQRDSAMYRCASSWGEGTEAFFGQGTRLTVV.

This clone has just a few counts. The chain uses TRBV6-1 and TRBJ1-1; TRBD1 is a possible D gene (5 bases). The V gene lost 0 bases and the J gene lost 7 bases, with 15 bases spanning the gap. There are 15 residues in the CDR3. Germline CDR1 reads MNHNS; CDR2 reads SASEGT. The CDR3 loop is CASSEALRGLGEAFF. In nucleotides, the CDR3 is TGTGCCAGCAGTGAAGCATTAAGGGGTTTAGGTGAAGCTTTCTTT.

The chain is built from TRBV11-3 and TRBJ2-7; 9 nucleotides align to TRBD2. CDR3 length: 17 residues. Germline V gives CDR1 SGHNT, CDR2 YENEEA. J was trimmed by 7 bases and V by 5 bases; bases with no gene match: 18. The CDR3 DNA follows: TGTGCCAGCAGCACATATACGGGACTAGCCCACCACTGGGAGCAGTACTTC. Translation gives CASSTYTGLAHHWEQYF.

The rearrangement uses TRBV5-6 and TRBJ1-1; D not certain. The CDR3 spans 14 residues. Trimming cost V 3 bases and J 0 bases, with 9 bases left between them. Germline V gene data show CDR1 as SGHDT and CDR2 as YYEEEE. The CDR3 loop is CASSYGTLNTEAFF. DNA for the CDR3: TGTGCCAGCAGCTACGGTACCCTGAACACTGAAGCTTTCTTT.

This clone was seen once. The chain links TRBV18 to TRBJ1-6; weak D call: TRBD1 (5 bases). This CDR3 comprises 18 residues. V was pared by 3 bases and J by 8 bases, with 23 bases between. Looked up from germline, CDR1 is KGHSH and CDR2 is LQKENI. The CDR3 protein is CASSPTGGASLSDSPLHF. CDR3 bases: TGTGCCAGCTCACCTACCGGGGGAGCAAGTTTAAGTGATTCACCCCTCCACTTT.

About this clone itself: The junction and the germline gene differ at one end; a read error may be behind it. Other DNA sequences in this sample translate to the same CDR3. The gene calls are TRBV2 and TRBJ1-1; no clear D gene. CDR3 length: 13 residues. Germline V gives CDR1 SNHLY, CDR2 FYNNEI. CDR3 DNA: TGTGCCAGCAGTGAAAGGAGTTACACTGAGGCTTTCTTT. It codes for CASSERSYTEAFF.

The chain joins TRBV7-9 to TRBJ2-7; D perhaps matches TRBD2 (6 bases). The CDR3 runs 14 residues. Trimming took 1 base from V and 3 from J, leaving 10 bases between them. Looked up from germline, CDR1 is SEHNR and CDR2 is FQNEAQ (reference sequence). The CDR3: CASSLDGGFYEQYF. CDR3 DNA sequence: TGTGCCAGCAGCTTAGATGGGGGGTTCTACGAGCAGTACTTC. The complete variable domain, with remaining parts taken from reference TRBV7-9 and TRBJ2-7, reads DTGVSQNPRHKITKRGQNVTFRCDPISEHNRLYWYRQTLGQGPEFLTYFQNEAQLEKSRLLSDRFSAERPKGSFSTLEIQRTEQGDSAMYLCASSLDGGFYEQYFGPGTRLTVT.

This chain connects TRBV29-1 to TRBJ2-3; D gene unclear. The CDR3 has 16 amino acids. Trimming removed 7 bases at V and 1 base at J, with 21 bases between. The germline V gene has CDR1 SQVTM and CDR2 ANQGSEA. The CDR3 here is CSAFPRQTTRTDTQYF. CDR3 sequence (DNA): TGCAGCGCCTTTCCAAGGCAGACAACCCGCACAGATACGCAGTATTTT.

The chain carries TRBV5-4 and TRBJ2-2; possibly TRBD2 for D (6 bases). Deletions cut 3 bases from V and 3 bases from J, with 15 bases between. Germline CDR1 is SGHNT and CDR2 is YYREEE (reference sequence). The CDR3 loop spans 16 amino acids. The CDR3 sequence: CASSSKTRYDTGELFF. Here the CDR3 DNA reads TGTGCCAGCAGCTCCAAGACTAGGTACGACACCGGGGAGCTGTTTTTT. Full variable domain (missing parts from reference TRBV5-4 and TRBJ2-2): ETGVTQSPTHLIKTRGQQVTLRCSSQSGHNTVSWYQQALGQGPQFIFQYYREEENGRGNFPPRFSGLQFPNYSSELNVNALELDDSALYLCASSSKTRYDTGELFFGEGSRLTVL.

This chain links TRBV11-3 with TRBJ2-7; 7 bases agree with TRBD1. This CDR3 is 13 amino acids long. The germline V gene encodes CDR1 SGHNT and CDR2 YENEEA. With V trimmed by 1 base and J by 6 bases, 3 bases remained unmatched. The CDR3 region is CASSLGDRAEQYF. The CDR3 nucleotides read TGTGCCAGCAGCTTAGGCGACAGGGCCGAGCAGTACTTC.

The V gene is TRBV7-9, the J gene TRBJ2-3; 8 bases are shared with TRBD2. Trimming removed 10 bases from V and 0 bases from J; junction bases left unmatched: 6. Per the germline V gene, CDR1 is SEHNR and CDR2 is FQNEAQ (reference sequence). The CDR3 consists of 14 residues. The CDR3 loop reads CATKTSESTDTQYF. Here the CDR3 DNA reads TGTGCCACTAAGACTAGCGAAAGCACAGATACGCAGTATTTT.

This chain connects TRBV18 to TRBJ1-6; D is ambiguous. Looked up from germline, CDR1 is KGHSH and CDR2 is LQKENI. The CDR3 is made up of 15 amino acids. The V and J ends lost 3 bases and 0 bases respectively, with 6 bases between them. CDR3 residues: CASSPGSSYNSPLHF. CDR3 nucleotides: TGTGCCAGCTCACCCGGTAGCTCCTATAATTCACCCCTCCACTTT.

V usage is TRBV27 and J usage is TRBJ2-1; 12 nucleotides match TRBD2. V shed 2 bases, J shed 0 bases, and the junction held 8 bases outside the gene matches. Per germline, CDR1 MNHEY and CDR2 SMNVEV (reference sequence). The length of the CDR3 is 19 residues. The CDR3, as DNA: TGTGCCAGCAGTTTAATTGGACTAGCGGGGCGTAGCTCCTACAATGAGCAGTTCTTC. This sequence encodes CASSLIGLAGRSSYNEQFF.

The chain recombines TRBV5-1 with TRBJ2-4; weak D call: TRBD1 (5 bases). The CDR3 has 15 residues. Trimming left V 0 bases short and J 2 bases short, with 9 bases between. Per the germline V gene, CDR1 is SGHRS and CDR2 is YFSETQ. CDR3 DNA: TGCGCCAGCAGCTTGGGCAGGGAATCCAAAAACATTCAGTACTTC. Translated: CASSLGRESKNIQYF.

As DNA, the CDR3 is TGTGCCAGCAGCTTAGGCCGGAGGAACACTGAAGCTTTCTTT. Protein sequence: CASSLGRRNTEAFF. V is TRBV11-2 and J is TRBJ1-1; D gene uncertain. Germline V gene data show CDR1 as SGHAT and CDR2 as FQNNGV. The CDR3 has 14 amino acids. Trimming took 1 base from V and 1 from J, leaving 7 bases between them.

V usage is TRBV5-1 and J usage is TRBJ2-5, with a tentative D call TRBD1 (6 bases). The J call may be faulty, since TRBJ2-7 better matches the DNA end. The CDR3 is made up of 15 amino acids. The germline CDR1 and CDR2 sequences are SGHRS and YFSETQ. DNA of the CDR3: TGCGCCAGCAGCTCACAGGGTGGGAATGGGTACGAGCAGTACTTC. As protein: CASSSQGGNGYEQYF.

The J gene is TRBJ2-3, the V gene TRBV6-6; 10 bases line up with TRBD2. This CDR3 contains 16 residues. Germline V gene data show CDR1 as MNHNY and CDR2 as SVGAGI (reference sequence). J gave up 1 base and V 5 bases, and 6 bases lay outside the gene matches. CDR3 sequence (DNA): TGTGCCAGCAGTCGACAACTAGCGGGACGCACAGATACGCAGTATTTT. Its protein product is CASSRQLAGRTDTQYF.

This clone has a single count. The V gene is TRBV7-9, the J gene TRBJ2-1; D perhaps matches TRBD1 (6 bases). The V and J ends lost 5 bases and 6 bases respectively, with 11 bases between them. CDR3 length: 13 residues. CDR1 SEHNR and CDR2 FQNEAQ come from the germline V gene (reference sequence). CDR3 in DNA: TGTGCCAGCAGCCCAACAGGGCCCAATGAGCAGTTCTTC. It specifies CASSPTGPNEQFF.

CDR3 in amino acids: CASSIRQAGRTDTQYF. The CDR3 bases are TGTGCCAGTAGTATAAGGCAAGCGGGACGTACAGATACGCAGTATTTT. The V and J genes are TRBV19 and TRBJ2-3, with 7 bases aligning to TRBD2. V gave up 2 bases and J gave up 3 bases; unmatched junction bases: 8. Germline V gives CDR1 LNHDA, CDR2 SQIVND (reference sequence). This CDR3 has 16 residues.

This sequence joins TRBV13 and TRBJ2-7; 7 bases map to TRBD2. The CDR3 totals 15 residues. Germline-derived CDR1 and CDR2 are PRHDT and FYEKMQ (reference sequence). V was pared by 0 bases and J by 6 bases, with 8 bases of the junction left unmatched. CDR3 nucleotides: TGTGCCAGCAGCTTAGGCGGGGCGGGAGCCCCCGAGCAGTACTTC. Protein: CASSLGGAGAPEQYF.

The chain has TRBV4-1 and TRBJ2-7; 7 nucleotides match TRBD2. This CDR3 spans 15 amino acids. The V and J ends lost 3 bases and 0 bases, in that order; junction bases with no gene match: 5. Germline lookup yields CDR1 MGHRA and CDR2 YSYEKL. Written as DNA, the CDR3 is TGCGCCAGCAGCCATCCGGGAGGCAGCTCCTACGAGCAGTACTTC. It encodes CASSHPGGSSYEQYF.

This clone was found a few times. The rearrangement joins TRBV6-6 to TRBJ1-4; TRBD1 matches 12 bases. Germline CDR1 is MNHNY and CDR2 is SVGAGI (reference sequence). This CDR3 is 14 amino acids long. Trimming removed 6 bases from V and 10 bases from J; junction bases left unmatched: 6. The CDR3 loop reads CASSPGQGAVKLFF. CDR3 DNA sequence: TGTGCCAGCAGCCCGGGACAGGGGGCTGTAAAACTGTTTTTT.

The chain joins TRBV9 to TRBJ2-1, with 14 nucleotides matching TRBD2. The germline V gene has CDR1 SGDLS and CDR2 YYNGEE. The CDR3 is 15 amino acids. J gave up 9 bases and V 0 bases, and 2 bases lay outside the gene matches. Written as DNA, the CDR3 is TGTGCCAGCAGCGTAGGGACTAGCGGGAGGACTGAGCAGTTCTTC. It specifies CASSVGTSGRTEQFF. The complete variable domain, with remaining parts taken from reference TRBV9 and TRBJ2-1, reads DSGVTQTPKHLITATGQRVTLRCSPRSGDLSVYWYQQSLDQGLQFLIQYYNGEERAKGNILERFSAQQFPDLHSELNLSSLELGDSALYFCASSVGTSGRTEQFFGPGTRLTVL.

V gene TRBV7-6 combines with J gene TRBJ1-4; D perhaps matches TRBD1 (5 bases). The CDR3 is 15 amino acids. Germline V gene data show CDR1 as SGHVS and CDR2 as FNYEAQ. The germline V and J ends were trimmed by 1 base and 4 bases, with 10 bases remaining between them. The CDR3 DNA is TGTGCCAGCAGCTTAGGGGGGGAGATTAATGAAAAACTGTTTTTT. Amino acid sequence: CASSLGGEINEKLFF.